This T cell receptor beta chain emerged from a study of cytomegalovirus exposure and HLA in healthy donors (dated by TCRdb to about 2017). For the study in its entirety: An earlier analysis of about 530 of the donors reported 276 Gb of sequence data and 95 million to 130 million unique TCR beta sequences obtained from about 180 million T cells. Typing coverage varied by locus: 629-630 donors for A, B, C, DRB1 and DQB1; around 560 for DQA1; 606 for DPA1; 400 to 480 for DPB1. A handful of DR-DQ haplotypes were treated as single units for association and clustering because of strong linkage in the cohort. A separate validation cohort of approximately 120 different subjects was used in addition to the roughly 720-subject first cohort. The study aimed to test whether cataloging public T cell receptors could reveal signatures of past pathogen exposure. A later analysis re-examined previously published TCR beta repertoires from several hundred donors and added high-resolution HLA genotyping to investigate patterns of TCR occurrence. Using immunosequencing, the study profiled T cell repertoires from about 650 subjects and related those repertoires to cytomegalovirus serostatus. Rather than using new phenotypic data, the later analysis identified candidate immune exposures from TCR beta sequences and from how often those sequences occurred across donors. Donor age, sex, ethnicity and CMV serostatus were collected together with the repertoire data. The study combined high-throughput TCR immunosequencing, statistical association of individual TCRs with disease status, and machine learning to predict cytomegalovirus infection status. Among a few hundred genotyped donors of the cohort, an average of 235,054 unique TCR beta nucleotide sequences were sequenced per donor, around 20% of them non-productive. In an earlier analysis of roughly 540 of the donors, high-throughput TCR beta sequencing was used to judge whether each TCR beta V gene segment behaved as functional or pseudogenic. In a later genetic analysis, genome-wide SNP genotypes for 398 of the 666 donors were used, and that subset was treated as a discovery cohort. HLA typing included class I and class II loci at four-digit resolution. All discovery cohort repertoires had been generated using a single sequencing platform. Of the approximately 400 genotyped donors, 65% to 90% fell in the genetic ancestry cluster associated with self-reported Caucasian donors. Approximately 300 gigabases of sequencing data and around 85 million unique TCR sequences made up an early release that covered approximately 650 HLA-typed donors.

What the research found in general, with its limitations: A later analysis found that HLA-associated TCR beta chains were more clonally expanded and had lower generation probabilities than equally common non-associated chains. A group of highly shared sequence variants was considered likely to be a technical artifact of the sequencing pipeline. In an earlier analysis of 587 of the donors, most TCR beta V segments appeared in productive rearrangements about 90% or about 30% of the time, broadly matching IMGT annotations. Because counts were too low, about 18 rarely observed V segments, including chromosome 9 orphons, were left out of the earlier analysis of 500 to 750 of the donors. According to a later analysis, parvovirus B19, influenza, CMV and Epstein-Barr virus appeared linked to several top co-occurrence clusters. Because the 87-base-pair reads could not distinguish some IMGT-functional V segments, including TRBV6-2 and TRBV6-3, those segments were excluded. A further reported finding was that TCR beta sequences accurately predicted the HLA-A and HLA-B alleles for most subjects in the first cohort. A total of around 150 TCR beta chains were listed by the study as associated with cytomegalovirus. For the cohort, immune exposure information was limited to CMV serostatus. Because HLA typing was unavailable for some donors at each locus, only the typed subset was used in association tests. According to a later analysis, most CMV-associated TCR beta chains appeared to be HLA-restricted, and the HLA associations seemed to be driven largely by CMV exposure. Linkage disequilibrium might explain the correlated functional status among segregating V segments, but an unknown experimental factor could not be excluded. According to the authors, the approach could potentially be generalized to other disease states and immunological phenotypes. V-gene and J-gene trimming of TCR beta chains was associated with a missense DCLRE1C variant in a later genetic analysis, and the association was replicated in an independent cohort. Most TCR sequences were observed very rarely across donors, whereas some public TCRs were present in many individuals. A later analysis found that TCR association rates varied across HLA loci, with DRB1 alleles showing the most associated TCRs and HLA-C alleles the fewest. In this cohort, only TCR beta chains were sequenced, and detectable features were limited by the absence of alpha or paired-chain data. When HLA alleles, especially DR and DQ, strongly co-occurred, TCR associations were difficult to assign to individual alleles. Specific HLA alleles were associated with 15,000 to 20,000 TCR beta sequences at a false discovery rate of 0.05 in a later analysis. According to a later genetic analysis, donors in an Asian-associated ancestry cluster had fewer N-insertions in productive TCRs than the roughly 670-donor mean. Cytomegalovirus status was reported to be diagnosed by the classifier with high specificity and sensitivity in both the original and validation cohorts. Roughly uniform sequencing depth across donors was assumed in presence/absence analyses, although this assumption may not hold. In vitro tests confirmed that a few of the cytomegalovirus-associated TCR beta chains recognize cytomegalovirus antigens.

The cohort comprised hundreds of healthy bone marrow donors. All cohort members were sampled while nominally healthy, although unrecorded immune exposures were likely present. The donor tested CMV seronegative and was one of the 352 seronegative cohort members. A peripheral blood sample was provided by each donor, and peripheral blood mononuclear cells were used for TCR beta sequencing. Genomic DNA was extracted from the blood cell samples with the Qiagen DNeasy Blood Extraction Kit. V gives up 0 bases and J gives up 0 bases, and the segment between their germline ends measures 13 bases. Its CDR3 holds 17 amino acids, cysteine through phenylalanine. CDR3 DNA is the only sequence kept; it has 51 bases, read in frame from the first base. Based on the germline V gene, the CDR1 and CDR2 sequences are SGHRS and YFSETQ. This clone has just a few counts. No antigen is known for it. No base quality values were provided; no much bigger clone lies one nucleotide off.

The library was prepared using the immunoSEQ multiplex PCR assay. A mixture of 60 forward primers for TCR Vbeta segments and 13 reverse primers for TCR Jbeta segments was used in the multiplex PCR. The CDR3 region of rearranged TCR beta genes was amplified from genomic DNA with a multiplex PCR assay. On the Illumina HiSeq System, the amplified TCR beta libraries were sequenced as 87-base-pair reads. On the study's bioinformatics: A later analysis tallied 75 million to 95 million unique TCR beta chains across the 700 or so repertoires, and some 10 million of those chains were shared by two or more donors. Raw reads were error-corrected and collapsed into unique sequences with a nearest-neighbor algorithm that merged closely related sequences to remove PCR and sequencing errors. V, D and J gene segments were assigned by aligning CDR3 sequences to IMGT reference sequences. Each retained sequence needed at least a six-nucleotide match to both a V gene segment and a J gene segment. Rearrangements were classified as productive when the CDR3 lacked stop codons and remained in frame with V and J, and all other rearrangements were classified as non-productive. Following IMGT convention, CDR3 was defined as the stretch from the second conserved V-encoded cysteine to the conserved J-encoded phenylalanine. In an earlier analysis of more than 550 of the donors, sequences lacking an unambiguous match to a single V gene segment were excluded. In an earlier analysis of 587 of the donors, a V segment was called functional when productive rearrangements were above 56.7%, and segregating when the standard deviation between donors exceeded 5%. A statistical classification framework was developed to diagnose cytomegalovirus status using the catalog of TCR beta chain sequences. In a later analysis, TCR nucleotide sequences were compared against IMGT/GENE-DB human TR gene sequences so that V and J genes could be assigned. In a later analysis, CDR3 sequences and most-parsimonious VDJ recombination scenarios were assigned using the TCRdist pipeline. In a later analysis, every TCR beta chain was defined by the combination of its CDR3 amino acid sequence and its V-gene family, and reads without a unique V-gene family were dropped. In a later analysis, a few hundred highly shared, low-generation-probability nucleotide sequences were removed to address suspected cross-contamination and a sequencing artifact. In a later analysis, a clonal expansion index for each public chain was calculated from normalized within-repertoire ranks of inferred template counts. Generation probabilities in a later analysis came from a VDJ recombination model fitted to out-of-frame rearrangements, and those results were checked against IGoR. In a later analysis, TCR-TCR, TCR-HLA and TCR-CMV co-occurrence was scored with hypergeometric tests, and a repertoire-size bias correction was applied to TCR pairs. False discovery rates were estimated in a later analysis by permuting HLA or CMV assignments 20 times. In a later analysis, co-occurring TCRs were grouped using DBSCAN, and TCRdist sequence similarity was added for clustering within HLA-allele-positive subsets. Co-occurrence clustering excluded repertoires with fewer than 30,000 or more than 120,000 public chains, plus five with anomalous nucleotide sharing. This immuneACCESS table, as held by TCRdb, lists in-frame sequences with V and J called but not all clones. Of the missing ones, under half trace to an unresolved V gene in checked studies; the others have no known cause. That table is the source of V, J and clone size, and D and trimming were worked out from the DNA. This sample comprises approximately 180,000 clones, roughly 77% of them detected only once. Roughly 1.4% of the sample belongs to the ten largest clones.

The chain links TRBV5-1 with TRBJ1-5; TRBD1 is a possible D gene, resting on 5 matching bases. Sequencing input: PBMCs. The receptor was derived from a woman aged 45-59 years in good health and CMV-seronegative. CDR3 protein: CASSLGGTAHSNQPQHF. The nucleotides read TGCGCCAGCAGCTTGGGAGGGACTGCCCATAGCAATCAGCCCCAGCATTTT.